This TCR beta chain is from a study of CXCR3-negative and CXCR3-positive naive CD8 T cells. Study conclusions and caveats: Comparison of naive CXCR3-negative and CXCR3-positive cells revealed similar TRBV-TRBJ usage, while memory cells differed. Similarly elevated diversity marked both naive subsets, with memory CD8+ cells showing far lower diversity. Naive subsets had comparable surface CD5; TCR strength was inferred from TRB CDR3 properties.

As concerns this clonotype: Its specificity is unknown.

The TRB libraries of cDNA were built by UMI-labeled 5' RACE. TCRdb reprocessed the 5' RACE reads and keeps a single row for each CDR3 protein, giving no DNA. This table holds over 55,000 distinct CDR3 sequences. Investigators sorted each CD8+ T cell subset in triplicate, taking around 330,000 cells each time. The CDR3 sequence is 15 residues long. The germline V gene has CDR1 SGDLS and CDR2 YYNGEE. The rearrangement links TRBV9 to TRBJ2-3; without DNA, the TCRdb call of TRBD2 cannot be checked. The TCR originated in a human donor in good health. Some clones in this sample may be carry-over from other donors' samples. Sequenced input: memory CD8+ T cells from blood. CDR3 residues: CASSGTTSSADTQYF.